This T cell receptor beta chain was captured in a study of OX40 agonist ivuxolimab in advanced cancers. Study-wide findings and caveats: Partly responding patients at 0.1-3.0 mg/kg showed some of the smallest clonal expansion. Researchers report that CD8+ T cells had, on average, more expanded clones than CD4+. CD4+ and CD8+ blood T cells expanded clonally by week 6 at 0.1 to 3.0 mg/kg.

Sequencing was performed with immunoSEQ multiplex PCR; in TCRdb, only in-frame clones are kept and a portion is missing. The sample includes fewer than 85,000 clones, roughly 90% of them seen just once. Remarks on this clone: Antigen unknown.

Germline loops: CDR1 SGHRS, CDR2 YFSETQ. This CDR3 spans 15 amino acids. The V end lost 3 bases, the J end lost 4 bases, and 16 bases lay between the germline ends. It was autoimmune disease history or systemic immunosuppression that excluded patients. The TCR was taken from an adult with an advanced solid tumor such as melanoma, head and neck, liver or kidney cancer. The chain recombines TRBV5-1 with TRBJ2-5; D could derive from TRBD1 or TRBD2 (5 bases each). Source: CD4+ or CD8+ T cells sorted from blood, taken in a trial of the OX40 agonist ivuxolimab. CDR3 region: CASSSTGTSRETQYF. The CDR3 DNA sequence: TGCGCCAGCAGCTCGACCGGGACCTCGAGAGAGACCCAGTACTTC.